This is a list of T cell receptor beta chains from one sample in a study of T cells in localized non-small cell lung cancer. Using immunoSEQ multiplex PCR, the repertoire was profiled, and TCRdb retains in-frame clones only, with some absent. The table records 20,000 to 30,000 clones, approximately 87% of them present only once. The sequencing used peripheral blood, collected before any cancer treatment. The receptors here all came from a woman aged 40-69 years with stage I lung adenocarcinoma. The CDR3 runs from the conserved cysteine through the conserved F or W. Fields, in order: J gene, V gene, D gene, clone size, CDR3 DNA, CDR3 protein. D genes are given only for firm matches. Rows may omit the clone size; those that give it use once, few, many or a size class.

j_call: TRBJ1-1; v_call: TRBV7-8; d_call: TRBD1; clone_size: NA; cdr3_nt: TGTGCCAGCCAGGGGACAGGCGGGGCGTACTCTGAAGCTTTCTTT; cdr3_aa: CASQGTGGAYSEAFF
j_call: TRBJ2-7; v_call: TRBV27; d_call: NA; clone_size: NA; cdr3_nt: TGTGCCAGCAGTTTATCGGAGGTAGACGAGCAGTACTTC; cdr3_aa: CASSLSEVDEQYF
j_call: TRBJ1-3; v_call: TRBV11-2; d_call: NA; clone_size: once; cdr3_nt: TGTGCCAGCAGCTTAGCCCCAGGGGCTGGAAACACCATATATTTT; cdr3_aa: CASSLAPGAGNTIYF
j_call: TRBJ1-5; v_call: TRBV15; d_call: NA; clone_size: NA; cdr3_nt: TGTGCCACCAGCAGAGATAATCAGCCCCAGCATTTT; cdr3_aa: CATSRDNQPQHF
j_call: TRBJ1-1; v_call: TRBV7-9; d_call: NA; clone_size: NA; cdr3_nt: TGTGCCAGCGGTGGCGTCGACGGCACTGAAGCTTTCTTT; cdr3_aa: CASGGVDGTEAFF
j_call: TRBJ1-2; v_call: TRBV30; d_call: NA; clone_size: NA; cdr3_nt: TGTGCCTGGACCTCCACCGCACAGAACTATGGCTACACCTTC; cdr3_aa: CAWTSTAQNYGYTF
j_call: TRBJ1-5; v_call: TRBV15; d_call: TRBD1; clone_size: NA; cdr3_nt: TGTGCCACCAGCAAGACAGGGGATCAGCCCCAGCATTTT; cdr3_aa: CATSKTGDQPQHF
j_call: TRBJ2-5; v_call: TRBV7-9; d_call: TRBD2; clone_size: NA; cdr3_nt: TGTGCCAGCAGCTTGACTAGCGGGGGTCAAGAGACCCAGTACTTC; cdr3_aa: CASSLTSGGQETQYF
j_call: TRBJ2-1; v_call: TRBV7-3; d_call: TRBD1; clone_size: once; cdr3_nt: TGTGCCAGCAGCTTATCGACAGGGAATGAGCAGTTCTTC; cdr3_aa: CASSLSTGNEQFF
j_call: TRBJ1-1; v_call: TRBV2; d_call: NA; clone_size: NA; cdr3_nt: TGTGCCACCAACACTGATGTGAGGAGCACTGAAGATTTCTTT; cdr3_aa: CATNTDVRSTEDFF
j_call: TRBJ1-6; v_call: TRBV7-8; d_call: TRBD1; clone_size: NA; cdr3_nt: TGTGCCAGCAGCTACGAGACAGGGGATAATTCACCCCTCCACTTT; cdr3_aa: CASSYETGDNSPLHF
j_call: TRBJ2-5; v_call: TRBV7-2; d_call: NA; clone_size: NA; cdr3_nt: TGTGCCAGCAGCTTAACAGATTGGGAGACCCAGTACTTC; cdr3_aa: CASSLTDWETQYF
j_call: TRBJ2-7; v_call: TRBV4-3; d_call: NA; clone_size: few; cdr3_nt: TGCGCCAGCAGCCAAGCTAGGGTTTACTACGAGCAGTACTTC; cdr3_aa: CASSQARVYYEQYF
j_call: TRBJ1-2; v_call: TRBV27; d_call: TRBD1; clone_size: NA; cdr3_nt: TGTGCCAGCAGAAGGTCTCCCGGGACAGTATACTATGGCTACACCTTC; cdr3_aa: CASRRSPGTVYYGYTF
j_call: TRBJ1-2; v_call: TRBV6-5; d_call: NA; clone_size: NA; cdr3_nt: TGTGCCAGCAGTGAAGGGGCTAACTATGGCTACACCTTC; cdr3_aa: CASSEGANYGYTF
j_call: TRBJ2-1; v_call: TRBV2; d_call: NA; clone_size: NA; cdr3_nt: TGTGCCAGCAGTCTCAATGAGCAGTTCTTC; cdr3_aa: CASSLNEQFF
j_call: TRBJ1-1; v_call: TRBV29-1; d_call: NA; clone_size: NA; cdr3_nt: TGCAGCGTTGAAGTGGGGAACACTGAAGCTTTCTTT; cdr3_aa: CSVEVGNTEAFF
j_call: TRBJ2-1; v_call: TRBV7-3; d_call: NA; clone_size: NA; cdr3_nt: TGTGCCAGCAGTTTAAATGGCTACAATGAGCAGTTCTTC; cdr3_aa: CASSLNGYNEQFF
j_call: TRBJ1-2; v_call: TRBV5-6; d_call: NA; clone_size: NA; cdr3_nt: TGTGCCAGCAGCTTGGCGGCGGGGTTGGATGGCTACACCTTC; cdr3_aa: CASSLAAGLDGYTF
j_call: TRBJ1-5; v_call: TRBV19; d_call: TRBD1; clone_size: NA; cdr3_nt: TGTGCCAGTAGTCACGACATGGACAGGCCGACCCCCAATCAGCCCCAGCATTTT; cdr3_aa: CASSHDMDRPTPNQPQHF
j_call: TRBJ2-3; v_call: TRBV7-2; d_call: TRBD2; clone_size: NA; cdr3_nt: TGTGCCAGCAGCTTAAGGCTAGCGGGGGGATTAGATACGCAGTATTTT; cdr3_aa: CASSLRLAGGLDTQYF
j_call: TRBJ2-7; v_call: TRBV4-2; d_call: NA; clone_size: few; cdr3_nt: TGTGCCAGCAGCCAAGAATCCGGGACACCTTCCTACGAGCAGTACTTC; cdr3_aa: CASSQESGTPSYEQYF
j_call: TRBJ2-1; v_call: TRBV2; d_call: NA; clone_size: NA; cdr3_nt: TGTGCCAGCAGTGTACGAGTGGTTGGCTACAATGAGCAGTTCTTC; cdr3_aa: CASSVRVVGYNEQFF
j_call: TRBJ1-5; v_call: TRBV7-2; d_call: NA; clone_size: NA; cdr3_nt: TGTGCCAGCAGCTTATTCGTGAGTGATTATCAGCCCCAGCATTTT; cdr3_aa: CASSLFVSDYQPQHF
j_call: TRBJ1-3; v_call: TRBV28; d_call: NA; clone_size: few; cdr3_nt: TGTGCCAGCGAAGGGGTTGGAAACACCATATATTTT; cdr3_aa: CASEGVGNTIYF
j_call: TRBJ2-6; v_call: TRBV7-6; d_call: NA; clone_size: few; cdr3_nt: TGTGCCAGCAGCCAAGAGGGATCTGGGGCCAACGTCCTGACTTTC; cdr3_aa: CASSQEGSGANVLTF
j_call: TRBJ1-2; v_call: TRBV5-1; d_call: TRBD1; clone_size: NA; cdr3_nt: TGCGCCAGCAGCATTACAGGGGGCCCGGGCTACACCTTC; cdr3_aa: CASSITGGPGYTF
j_call: TRBJ2-2; v_call: TRBV6-5; d_call: NA; clone_size: NA; cdr3_nt: TGTGCCAGCAGGTCACAGGGCGCCACCGGGGAGCTGTTTTTT; cdr3_aa: CASRSQGATGELFF
j_call: TRBJ2-5; v_call: TRBV5-1; d_call: NA; clone_size: NA; cdr3_nt: TGCGCCAGCAGCCGGGACACTTCGTACCAAGAGACCCAGTACTTC; cdr3_aa: CASSRDTSYQETQYF
j_call: TRBJ2-7; v_call: TRBV6-5; d_call: TRBD1; clone_size: NA; cdr3_nt: TGTGCCAGTAACAAACGCTCGGACAGGAGCTACGAGCAGTACTTC; cdr3_aa: CASNKRSDRSYEQYF
j_call: TRBJ2-5; v_call: TRBV29-1; d_call: TRBD1; clone_size: once; cdr3_nt: TGCAGCGGAACAACCGGGACAGTGTACCAAGAGACCCAGTACTTC; cdr3_aa: CSGTTGTVYQETQYF